This T cell receptor beta chain came from a study of blood T cell repertoires in COVID-19. As for the study in general: T cells, B-cell-depleted T cells, or PBMCs supplied cDNA or gDNA.

Germline-derived CDR1 and CDR2 are SQVTM and ANQGSEA. Trimming took off 2 bases at V and 4 bases at J, with 14 bases between the two ends. There are 14 residues in the CDR3. Authors' processing steps: Estimation of nucleated cell counts was performed using reference gene primer amplification. Assay: immunoSEQ multiplex PCR; the TCRdb copy retains only in-frame clones and omits some. V and J calls and clone size are as listed in that table; D and trimming were resolved from the DNA. The table lists 310,000 or so clones, about nine tenths of them singletons, with 1% in the top ten. This clonotype was obtained from a man aged 45-65 years with active or convalescent COVID-19. The genes are TRBV29-1 and TRBJ1-1, with D possibly matching TRBD1 (6 bases). What was sequenced was peripheral blood. As DNA, the CDR3 is TGCAGCGTTGAACGCGGGCCAGGGGTCACTGAAGCTTTCTTT. Translated: CSVERGPGVTEAFF.